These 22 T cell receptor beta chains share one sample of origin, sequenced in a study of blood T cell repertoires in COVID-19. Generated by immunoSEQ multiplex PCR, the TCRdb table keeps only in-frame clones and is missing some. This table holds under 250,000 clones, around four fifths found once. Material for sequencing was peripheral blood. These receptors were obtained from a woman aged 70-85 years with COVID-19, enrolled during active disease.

CDR3 in amino acids: CASSLDSNSPLHF. CDR3 nucleotides: TGTGCCAGCAGCTTGGACAGTAATTCACCCCTCCACTTT. The rearrangement joins TRBV5-6 to TRBJ1-6, with unresolved D. The CDR3 runs 13 residues. The germline gives CDR1 SGHDT, CDR2 YYEEEE. Trimming left V 0 bases short and J 6 bases short, with 4 bases between.

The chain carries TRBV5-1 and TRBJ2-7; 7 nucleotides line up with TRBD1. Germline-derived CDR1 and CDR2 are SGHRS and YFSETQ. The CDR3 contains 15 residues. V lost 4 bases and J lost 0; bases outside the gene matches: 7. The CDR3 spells CASSPGTVNSYEQYF. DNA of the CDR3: TGCGCCAGCAGCCCCGGGACAGTAAACTCCTACGAGCAGTACTTC. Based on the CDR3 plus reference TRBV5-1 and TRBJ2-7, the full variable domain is KAGVTQTPRYLIKTRGQQVTLSCSPISGHRSVSWYQQTPGQGLQFLFEYFSETQRNKGNFPGRFSGRQFSNSRSEMNVSTLELGDSALYLCASSPGTVNSYEQYFGPGTRLTVT.

Here the CDR3 DNA reads TGTGCCAGCTCTGTCTCTGGAAACACCATATATTTT. Its protein product is CASSVSGNTIYF. J is TRBJ1-3 and V is TRBV3-1 (or the pseudogene TRBV3-2), with D hard to call. Trimming took off 8 bases at V and 0 bases at J, with 5 bases between the two ends. The CDR3 totals 12 residues. In germline, CDR1 is LGHDT, CDR2 YNNKEL (reference sequence).

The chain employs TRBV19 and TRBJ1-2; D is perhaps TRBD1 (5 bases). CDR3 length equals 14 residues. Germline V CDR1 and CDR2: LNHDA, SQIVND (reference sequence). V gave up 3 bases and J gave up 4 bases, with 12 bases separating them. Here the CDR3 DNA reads TGTGCCAGTAGTATGGAAGGGGTCGGCTATGGCTACACCTTC. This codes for CASSMEGVGYGYTF.

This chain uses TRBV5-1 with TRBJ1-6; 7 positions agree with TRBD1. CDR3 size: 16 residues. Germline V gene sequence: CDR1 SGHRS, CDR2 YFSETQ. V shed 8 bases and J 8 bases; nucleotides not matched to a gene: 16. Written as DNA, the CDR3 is TGCGCCAGTTCACCTTCAGGGGGTAAAGTTGATTCACCCCTCCACTTT. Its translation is CASSPSGGKVDSPLHF.

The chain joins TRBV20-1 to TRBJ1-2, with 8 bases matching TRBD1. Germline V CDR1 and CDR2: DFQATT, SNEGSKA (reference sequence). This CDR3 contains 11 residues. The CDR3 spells CSPRTGYGYTF. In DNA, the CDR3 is TGCAGCCCACGGACAGGGTACGGCTACACCTTC.

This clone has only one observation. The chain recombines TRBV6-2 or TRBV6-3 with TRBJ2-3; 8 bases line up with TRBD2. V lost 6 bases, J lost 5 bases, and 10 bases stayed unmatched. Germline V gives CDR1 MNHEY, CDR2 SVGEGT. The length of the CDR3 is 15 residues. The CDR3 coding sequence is TGTGCCAGCAGCCCCTTTCGAGCGGGAGAAGATACGCAGTATTTT. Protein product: CASSPFRAGEDTQYF.

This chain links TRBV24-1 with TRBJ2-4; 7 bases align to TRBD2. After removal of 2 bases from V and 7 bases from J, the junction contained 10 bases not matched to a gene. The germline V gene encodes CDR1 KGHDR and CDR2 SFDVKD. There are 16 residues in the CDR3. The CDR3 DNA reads TGTGCCACCAGTGATTCCTATAGCGGGTCCCTGAACATTCAGTACTTC. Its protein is CATSDSYSGSLNIQYF.

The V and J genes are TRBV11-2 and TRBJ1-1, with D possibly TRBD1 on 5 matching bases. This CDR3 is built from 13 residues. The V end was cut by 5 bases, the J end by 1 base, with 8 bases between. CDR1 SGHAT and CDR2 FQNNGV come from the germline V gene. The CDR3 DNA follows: TGTGCCAGCAGCCGTGGACAGAACACTGAAGCTTTCTTT. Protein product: CASSRGQNTEAFF.

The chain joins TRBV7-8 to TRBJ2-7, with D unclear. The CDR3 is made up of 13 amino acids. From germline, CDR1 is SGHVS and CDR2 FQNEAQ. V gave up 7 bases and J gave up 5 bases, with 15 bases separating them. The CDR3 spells CASKRRYQDEQYF. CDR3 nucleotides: TGTGCCAGCAAAAGGCGTTATCAGGACGAGCAGTACTTC.

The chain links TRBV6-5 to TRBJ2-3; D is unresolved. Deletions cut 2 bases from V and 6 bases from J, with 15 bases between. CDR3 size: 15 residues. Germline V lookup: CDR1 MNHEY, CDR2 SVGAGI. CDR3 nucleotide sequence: TGTGCCAGCAGTTACAGTTTGGCAGTCGGGGATACGCAGTATTTT. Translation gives CASSYSLAVGDTQYF.

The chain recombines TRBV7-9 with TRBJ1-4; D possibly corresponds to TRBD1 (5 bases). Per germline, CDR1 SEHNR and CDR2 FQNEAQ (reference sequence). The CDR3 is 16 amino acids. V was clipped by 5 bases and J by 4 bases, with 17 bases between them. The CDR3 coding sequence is TGTGCCAGCAGCCCCTATTCTGGGGGGGATAATGAAAAACTGTTTTTT. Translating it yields CASSPYSGGDNEKLFF.

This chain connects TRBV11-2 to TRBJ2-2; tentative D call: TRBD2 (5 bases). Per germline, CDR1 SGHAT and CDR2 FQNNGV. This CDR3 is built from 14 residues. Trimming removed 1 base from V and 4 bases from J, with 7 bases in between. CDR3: CASSLGSGTGELFF. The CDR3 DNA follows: TGTGCCAGCAGCTTAGGGAGCGGCACCGGGGAGCTGTTTTTT.

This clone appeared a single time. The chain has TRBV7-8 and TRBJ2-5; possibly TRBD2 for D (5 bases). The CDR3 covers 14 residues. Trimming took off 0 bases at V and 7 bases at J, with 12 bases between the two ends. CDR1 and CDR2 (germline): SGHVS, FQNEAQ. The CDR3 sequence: CASSLAGVSGTQYF. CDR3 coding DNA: TGTGCCAGCAGCTTAGCGGGAGTTTCTGGGACCCAGTACTTC.

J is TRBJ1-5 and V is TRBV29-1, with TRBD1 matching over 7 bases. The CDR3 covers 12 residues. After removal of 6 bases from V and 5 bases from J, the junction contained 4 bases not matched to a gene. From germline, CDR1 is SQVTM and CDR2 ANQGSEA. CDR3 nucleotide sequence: TGCAGCGTGGGACAGACCGATCAGCCCCAGCATTTT. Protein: CSVGQTDQPQHF.

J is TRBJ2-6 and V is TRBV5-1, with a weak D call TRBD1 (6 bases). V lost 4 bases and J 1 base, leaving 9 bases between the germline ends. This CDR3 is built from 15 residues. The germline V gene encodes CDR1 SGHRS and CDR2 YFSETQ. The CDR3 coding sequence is TGCGCCAGCAGCGCACAGGGTTCTGGGGCCAACGTCCTGACTTTC. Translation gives CASSAQGSGANVLTF.

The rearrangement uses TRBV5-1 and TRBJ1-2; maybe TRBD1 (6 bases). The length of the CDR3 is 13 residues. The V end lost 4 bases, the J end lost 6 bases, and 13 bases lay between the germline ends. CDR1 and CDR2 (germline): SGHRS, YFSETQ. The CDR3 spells CASSLGSGDGYTF. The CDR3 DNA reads TGCGCCAGCAGCCTCGGGTCAGGGGATGGCTACACCTTC.

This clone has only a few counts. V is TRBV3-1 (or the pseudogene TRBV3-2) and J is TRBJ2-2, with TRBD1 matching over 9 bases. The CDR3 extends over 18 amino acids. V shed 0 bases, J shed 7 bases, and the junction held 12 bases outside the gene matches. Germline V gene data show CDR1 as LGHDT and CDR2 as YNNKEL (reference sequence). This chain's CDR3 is CASSQDRGTGIGIGELFF. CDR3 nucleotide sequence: TGTGCCAGCAGCCAAGATCGCGGGACAGGGATTGGGATCGGGGAGCTGTTTTTT.

CDR3 sequence (DNA): TGTGCCAGCAGCTTGTTAGCGGGAGGGAGTTTCTCCTACGAGCAGTACTTC. Translating it yields CASSLLAGGSFSYEQYF. This chain links TRBV5-5 with TRBJ2-7; TRBD2 matches 11 bases. Germline V gene lookup returns CDR1 SGHKS and CDR2 YYEKEE (reference sequence). J was trimmed by 0 bases and V by 1 base; bases with no gene match: 6. The CDR3 runs to 17 residues.

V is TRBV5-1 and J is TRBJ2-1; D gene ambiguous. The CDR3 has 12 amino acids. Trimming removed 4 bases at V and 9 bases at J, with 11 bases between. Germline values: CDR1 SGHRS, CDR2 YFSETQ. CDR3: CASSEPTGEQFF. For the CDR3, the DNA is TGCGCCAGCAGCGAACCGACTGGTGAGCAGTTCTTC. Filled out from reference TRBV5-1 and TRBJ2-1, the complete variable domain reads KAGVTQTPRYLIKTRGQQVTLSCSPISGHRSVSWYQQTPGQGLQFLFEYFSETQRNKGNFPGRFSGRQFSNSRSEMNVSTLELGDSALYLCASSEPTGEQFFGPGTRLTVL.

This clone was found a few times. CDR3 DNA sequence: TGTGCCAGTAGTAAGGTTTACAGAACCTACGAGCAGTACTTC. It translates to CASSKVYRTYEQYF. The genes are TRBV19 and TRBJ2-7; D is undetermined. This CDR3 is 14 amino acids long. Trimming took off 4 bases at V and 2 bases at J, with 12 bases between the two ends. CDR1 is LNHDA, CDR2 SQIVND, per germline (reference sequence).

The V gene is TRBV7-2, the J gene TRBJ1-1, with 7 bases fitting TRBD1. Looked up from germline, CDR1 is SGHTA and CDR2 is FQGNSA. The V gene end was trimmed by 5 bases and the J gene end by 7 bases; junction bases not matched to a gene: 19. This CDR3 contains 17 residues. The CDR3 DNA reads TGTGCCAGCAGCATTTCGGGACAGTCGCTTCCCTCCCGTGAAGCTTTCTTT. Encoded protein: CASSISGQSLPSREAFF.